This entry is about one T cell receptor (beta chain). Its antigen remains unknown. The sample originates from a study of shared clonotypes between healthy human individuals. Study results and caveats: Limited genetic and exposure-history diversity came from having few donors. Against clonotypes common to all four donors, non-shared ones had lower generation probabilities.

Measured with immunoSEQ multiplex PCR; TCRdb has only the in-frame clones, and not every one. The sample lists about 2.1 million clones; about 92% were seen once. Naive CD8 cells lacked CD45RO and underwent positive selection for CCR7, leaving out terminally differentiated effector memory CD45RA+ cells. The receptor comes from a man aged 18 to 29 in good health. Some clones in this sample may be carry-over from other donors' samples. Specimen: naive CD8+ T cells from PBMCs.

This CDR3 reads CASSPSSGTAYEQYF. In DNA, the CDR3 is TGTGCCAGCAGCCCCTCCTCCGGGACTGCCTACGAGCAGTACTTC. This rearrangement joins TRBV7-6 to TRBJ2-7; D perhaps matches TRBD2 (6 bases). Trimming took 5 bases from V and 2 from J, leaving 16 bases between them. Germline CDR1 is SGHVS and CDR2 is FNYEAQ. The CDR3 sequence is 15 residues long.